This T cell receptor beta chain was profiled in a study of long-term antiretroviral therapy in people with HIV. For the study at large: The immediate-ART recommendation dates to 2015, and the earliest samples predate it by about a decade. General observations from the study: Repertoires looked antigen-experienced, with only a slight naive shift after ART.

Survey-level immunoSEQ v3.0 assays were run. TCRdb keeps only in-frame clones here, not all; method: immunoSEQ multiplex PCR. The table has approximately 30,000 clones, 75% to 85% seen once. Concerning this clone: The antigen is not known.

Trimming removed 4 bases from V and 0 bases from J, with 17 bases in between. Germline CDR1 is MGHRA and CDR2 is YSYEKL. This CDR3 region has 17 residues. The starting material was unsorted PBMCs, obtained 1.9 years after starting antiretroviral therapy. The rearrangement uses TRBV4-1 and TRBJ2-3; D might be TRBD1 or TRBD2, each matching 6 bases. This clonotype was sampled from a man aged 18 to 29 with HIV. The CDR3 DNA follows: TGCGCCAGCAGCCCACCCTCGGGGGCCGGCAGCACAGATACGCAGTATTTT. Encoded protein: CASSPPSGAGSTDTQYF.